The 2 T cell receptor beta chains below all came from one sample that was sequenced in a study of molecular identifiers for immune sequencing clone quantification. TCRdb fed the PCR reads into MiXCR, producing one record per CDR3 protein. The data hold approximately 670,000 distinct CDR3 sequences, with around 20% observed a single time. The sequenced sample was naive CD8+ T cells from blood, with Jurkat cell RNA spiked in. Subset described: FACS-sorted CD8+CD4-CCR7+CD45RA+ naive T cells. The receptor source for this set is a human donor in good health. Some libraries in this study had Jurkat cell RNA spiked in.

The rearrangement joins TRBV4-3 to TRBJ2-3; 11 bases are a match to TRBD2. The germline V gene encodes CDR1 LGHNA and CDR2 YSLEER. V shed 0 bases, J shed 8 bases, and the junction held 10 bases outside the gene matches. The CDR3 has 17 residues. The CDR3 loop reads CASSQDGGGLADGTQYF. DNA of the CDR3: TGCGCCAGCAGCCAAGATGGGGGGGGACTAGCGGATGGTACGCAGTATTTT.

To note about this clonotype: A read error may explain this, as a much larger clone is one base away. This chain links TRBV7-2 with TRBJ2-1, with 12 bases fitting TRBD2. The CDR3 is 14 amino acids. Germline loops: CDR1 SGHTA, CDR2 FQGNSA. The CDR3 bases are TGTGCCAGCAGACCACTAGCGGGGGGCCCAATGGAACTCTTC. Translating it yields CASRPLAGGPMELF.